This section outlines one TCR beta chain sequence together with its context. The CDR3 consists of 16 residues. The germline V gene encodes CDR1 WNHNN and CDR2 SYGVQD (reference sequence). V was shortened by 0 bases and J by 8 bases, with 17 bases between the two germline ends. Data came from immunoSEQ multiplex PCR; TCRdb stores just in-frame clones and leaves some out. The sample has 200,000 or so clones; about 80% are singletons. This entry is derived from a study of blood T cell repertoires in COVID-19. Study summary: Spain, Italy and the United States supplied samples that represented acute and convalescent COVID-19. T cells, B-cell-depleted T cells, or PBMCs provided the cDNA or gDNA that served as material.

This TCR derives from a man in his thirties or forties with active or convalescent COVID-19. Sequenced sample: peripheral blood. The rearrangement links TRBV10-1 to TRBJ2-1; tentative D call: TRBD1 (7 bases). This chain's CDR3 is CASSESRPGGYHEQFF. The DNA for the CDR3 is TGCGCCAGCAGTGAGTCGCGTCCAGGGGGGTACCATGAGCAGTTCTTC.